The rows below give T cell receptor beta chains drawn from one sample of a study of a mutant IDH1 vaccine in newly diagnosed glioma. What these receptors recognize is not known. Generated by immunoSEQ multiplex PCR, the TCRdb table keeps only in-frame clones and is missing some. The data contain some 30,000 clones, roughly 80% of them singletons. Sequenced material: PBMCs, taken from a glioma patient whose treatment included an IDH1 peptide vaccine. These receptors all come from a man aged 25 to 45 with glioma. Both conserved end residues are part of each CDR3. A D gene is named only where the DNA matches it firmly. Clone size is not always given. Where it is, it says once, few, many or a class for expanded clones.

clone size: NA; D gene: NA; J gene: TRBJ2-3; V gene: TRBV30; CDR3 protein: CAWSGRGGVTDTQYF; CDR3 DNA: TGTGCCTGGAGTGGCAGGGGGGGGGTCACAGATACGCAGTATTTT
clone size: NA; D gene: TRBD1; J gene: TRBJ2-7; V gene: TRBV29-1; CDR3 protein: CSVAGTVTYEQYF; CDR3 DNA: TGCAGCGTTGCCGGGACAGTAACCTACGAGCAGTACTTC
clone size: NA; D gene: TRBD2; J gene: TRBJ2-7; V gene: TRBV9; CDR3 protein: CASNKGTSGSYEQYF; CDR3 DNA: TGTGCCAGCAACAAAGGGACTAGCGGATCTTACGAGCAGTACTTC
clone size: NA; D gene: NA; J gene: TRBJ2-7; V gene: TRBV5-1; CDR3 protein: CASSLSPRNEQYF; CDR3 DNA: TGCGCCAGCAGCTTAAGTCCGAGGAACGAGCAGTACTTC
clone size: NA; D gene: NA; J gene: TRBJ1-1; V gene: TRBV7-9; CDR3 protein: CASSAPLTRYMNTEAFF; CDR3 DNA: TGTGCCAGCAGCGCCCCTCTAACTCGTTACATGAACACTGAAGCTTTCTTT
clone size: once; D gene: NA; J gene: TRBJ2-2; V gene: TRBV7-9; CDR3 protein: CASSFSLGEGGNTGELFF; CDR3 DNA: TGTGCCAGCAGCTTTTCTTTAGGAGAAGGAGGGAACACCGGGGAGCTGTTTTTT
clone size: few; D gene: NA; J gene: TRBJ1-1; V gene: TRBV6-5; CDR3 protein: CASQWHTEAFF; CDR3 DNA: TGTGCCAGCCAATGGCACACTGAAGCTTTCTTT
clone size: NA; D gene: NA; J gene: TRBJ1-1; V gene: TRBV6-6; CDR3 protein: CASSYSEGSTEAFF; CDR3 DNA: TGTGCCAGCAGTTACTCGGAGGGAAGCACTGAAGCTTTCTTT
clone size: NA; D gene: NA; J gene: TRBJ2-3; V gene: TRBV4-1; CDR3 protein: CASSQEEGPLGTDTQYF; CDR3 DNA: TGCGCCAGCAGCCAAGAAGAGGGGCCCCTCGGCACAGATACGCAGTATTTT
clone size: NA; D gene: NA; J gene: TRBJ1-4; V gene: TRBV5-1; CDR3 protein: CASSLETGFSEKLFF; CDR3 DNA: TGCGCCAGCAGCTTGGAAACAGGGTTTTCCGAAAAACTGTTTTTT
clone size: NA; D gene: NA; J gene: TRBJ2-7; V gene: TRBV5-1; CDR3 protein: CASSLVAGTNSYEQYF; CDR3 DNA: TGCGCCAGCAGCTTGGTGGCCGGGACAAACTCCTACGAGCAGTACTTC
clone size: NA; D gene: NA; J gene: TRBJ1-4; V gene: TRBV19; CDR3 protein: CASSAGDPHTTTNEKLFF; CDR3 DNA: TGTGCCAGTAGCGCCGGAGACCCTCACACGACAACTAATGAAAAACTGTTTTTT
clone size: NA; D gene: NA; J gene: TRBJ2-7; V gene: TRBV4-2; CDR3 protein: CASSHPSGTQPEEQYF; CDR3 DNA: TGTGCCAGCAGCCACCCCTCCGGGACCCAACCTGAGGAGCAGTACTTC
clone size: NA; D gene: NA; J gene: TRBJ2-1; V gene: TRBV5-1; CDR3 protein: CASSRDGISSYNEQFF; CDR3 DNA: TGCGCCAGCAGCCGGGACGGAATAAGCTCCTACAATGAGCAGTTCTTC
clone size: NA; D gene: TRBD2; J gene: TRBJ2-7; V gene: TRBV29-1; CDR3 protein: CSDPGRERGYEQYF; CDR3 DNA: TGCAGCGACCCCGGGCGGGAGCGGGGCTACGAGCAGTACTTC
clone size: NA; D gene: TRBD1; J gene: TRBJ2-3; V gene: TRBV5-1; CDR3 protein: CASSSLTGGTDTQYF; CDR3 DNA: TGCGCCAGCAGCTCGCTGACAGGGGGGACAGATACGCAGTATTTT
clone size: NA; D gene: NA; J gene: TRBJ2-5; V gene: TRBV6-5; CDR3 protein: CASSYSGVRGQETQYF; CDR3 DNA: TGTGCCAGCAGTTACTCGGGGGTTCGGGGGCAGGAGACCCAGTACTTC
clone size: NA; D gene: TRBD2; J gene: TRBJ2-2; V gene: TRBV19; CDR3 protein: CASSPGLAGNTGELFF; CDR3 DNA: TGTGCCAGTAGTCCCGGACTAGCGGGGAACACCGGGGAGCTGTTTTTT
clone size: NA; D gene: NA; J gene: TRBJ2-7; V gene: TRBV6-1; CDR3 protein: CASSESAFPYEQYF; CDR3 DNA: TGTGCCAGCAGTGAATCGGCATTCCCCTACGAGCAGTACTTC
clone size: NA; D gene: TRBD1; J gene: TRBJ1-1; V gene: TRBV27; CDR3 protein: CASSANRGLWSPGPEAFF; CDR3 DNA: TGTGCCAGCAGTGCCAACAGGGGGCTGTGGTCCCCTGGCCCTGAAGCTTTCTTT
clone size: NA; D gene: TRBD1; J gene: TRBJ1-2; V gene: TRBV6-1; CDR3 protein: CASSAPDRGNYGYTF; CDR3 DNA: TGTGCCAGCAGTGCCCCCGACAGGGGGAACTATGGCTACACCTTC
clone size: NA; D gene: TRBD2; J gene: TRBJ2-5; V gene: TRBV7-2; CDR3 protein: CASSPRASGRPETQYF; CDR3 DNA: TGTGCCAGCAGCCCAAGGGCTAGCGGGAGGCCAGAGACCCAGTACTTC
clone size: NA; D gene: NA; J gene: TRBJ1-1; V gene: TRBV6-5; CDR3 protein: CASSFDRKNTEAFF; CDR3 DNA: TGTGCCAGCAGTTTTGACAGGAAGAACACTGAAGCTTTCTTT
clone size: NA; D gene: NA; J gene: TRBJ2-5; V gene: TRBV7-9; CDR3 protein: CASSLLETQYF; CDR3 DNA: TGTGCCAGCAGCTTATTGGAGACCCAGTACTTC
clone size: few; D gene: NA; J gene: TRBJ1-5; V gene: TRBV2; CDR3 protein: CASGRGQPQHF; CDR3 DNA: TGTGCCAGCGGGAGGGGTCAGCCCCAGCATTTT
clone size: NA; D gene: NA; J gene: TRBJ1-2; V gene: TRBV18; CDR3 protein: CASSPPGQGFDGYTF; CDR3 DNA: TGTGCCAGCTCACCACCGGGGCAGGGGTTCGATGGCTACACCTTC
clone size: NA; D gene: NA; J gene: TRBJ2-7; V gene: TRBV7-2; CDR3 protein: CASSSDPSSYEQYF; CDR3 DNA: TGTGCCAGCAGTAGTGACCCTAGCTCCTACGAGCAGTACTTC
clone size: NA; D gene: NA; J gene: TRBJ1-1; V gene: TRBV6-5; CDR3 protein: CASSTGSLGDTEAFF; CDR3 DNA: TGTGCCAGCAGCACAGGGTCCCTAGGGGACACTGAAGCTTTCTTT